The 4 T cell receptor beta chains listed next were all sequenced from one sample in a study of Ad26.COV2.S vaccination and SARS-CoV-2 variants. Treatment in this sample: 15 to 20 received Ad26.COV2.S at low or high dose, single or two shots; roughly 5 received placebo; per-sample allocation not given. Sampling occurred on day 63 after the first vaccine or placebo injection. Data came from immunoSEQ multiplex PCR; TCRdb stores just in-frame clones and leaves some out. Of approximately 460,000 clones listed, about nine tenths are singletons. This sample comprised peripheral blood, obtained in a trial of Ad26.COV2.S vaccine versus placebo. The receptors were gathered from a person aged 18-65 years who received the Ad26.COV2.S COVID-19 vaccine or a placebo.

In the case of this clone: Other DNA sequences in the same sample also yield this CDR3. The chain joins TRBV7-3 to TRBJ1-1; no reliable D call. The V and J ends lost 4 bases and 1 base respectively, with 7 bases between them. CDR3 length: 13 residues. CDR1 is SGHTA and CDR2 is FQGTGA in the germline V gene. As DNA, the CDR3 is TGTGCCAGCAGCTCCGATCGGAACACTGAAGCTTTCTTT. This codes for CASSSDRNTEAFF.

This clone was seen once. The chain uses TRBV7-3 and TRBJ2-1; unclear D gene. V was clipped by 2 bases and J by 5 bases, with 7 bases between them. The germline V gene encodes CDR1 SGHTA and CDR2 FQGTGA. This CDR3 has 13 residues. The CDR3 region is CASSLEGDNEQFF. The CDR3 nucleotides are TGTGCCAGCAGCTTAGAAGGTGACAATGAGCAGTTCTTC.

This rearrangement joins TRBV30 to TRBJ2-7, with 8 bases identical to TRBD1. The germline gives CDR1 GTSNPN, CDR2 SVGIG (reference sequence). V was pared by 6 bases and J by 12 bases, with 22 bases of the junction left unmatched. The CDR3 spans 15 residues. CDR3 sequence reads: CACTPLGQGPKFTYF. CDR3 in DNA: TGTGCCTGCACCCCCCTCGGACAGGGCCCGAAATTTACGTACTTC.

The gene calls are TRBV3-1 (or the pseudogene TRBV3-2) and TRBJ2-7; the D is unclear. CDR1 LGHDT and CDR2 YNNKEL come from the germline V gene (reference sequence). The V and J ends lost 0 bases and 4 bases respectively, with 7 bases between them. The CDR3 runs to 13 residues. The CDR3 protein is CASSQEWRYEQYF. As DNA, the CDR3 is TGTGCCAGCAGCCAAGAATGGCGGTACGAGCAGTACTTC.